This TCR beta chain derives from a study of persistence of HIV-infected CD4 T cells. Study in general: The sample holds CD4+ T cells responsive to CMV or HIV-1 Gag. Blood samples, up to about 200 mL, came from multiple time points, except two leukapheresis donors sampled once.

The CDR3 has 12 amino acids. The V end lost 5 bases, the J end lost 7 bases, and 9 bases lay between the germline ends. With respect to this clone: Its antigen is not identified.

The immunoSEQ assay was version 4, run in survey mode. Using immunoSEQ multiplex PCR, the repertoire was profiled, and TCRdb retains in-frame clones only, with some absent. The top ten hold roughly 1.7% of the sample, which has tens of thousands of clones, about 77% seen once. The stimulus was an HIV-1 Gag 15-mer peptide pool, 0.95 to 1 ug/peptide/mL. Sorted nonresponding memory CD4+ T cells were CD40L-negative, CD69-negative, CD45RO-high. Donors had CD4+ T cell counts above 400 cells/uL and were CMV-seropositive. The receptor's source is an adult man with HIV who was CMV-seropositive. This specimen consisted of CD4+ T cells sorted from PBMCs after roughly 17-hour stimulation, obtained from a patient who received antiretroviral therapy. The chain has TRBV12-3 or TRBV12-4 and TRBJ2-1; D is possibly TRBD1 or TRBD2 (6 bases each). CDR3 in amino acids: CASSRGRNEQFF. CDR3 nucleotides: TGTGCCAGCAGTAGGGGGAGGAATGAGCAGTTCTTC.